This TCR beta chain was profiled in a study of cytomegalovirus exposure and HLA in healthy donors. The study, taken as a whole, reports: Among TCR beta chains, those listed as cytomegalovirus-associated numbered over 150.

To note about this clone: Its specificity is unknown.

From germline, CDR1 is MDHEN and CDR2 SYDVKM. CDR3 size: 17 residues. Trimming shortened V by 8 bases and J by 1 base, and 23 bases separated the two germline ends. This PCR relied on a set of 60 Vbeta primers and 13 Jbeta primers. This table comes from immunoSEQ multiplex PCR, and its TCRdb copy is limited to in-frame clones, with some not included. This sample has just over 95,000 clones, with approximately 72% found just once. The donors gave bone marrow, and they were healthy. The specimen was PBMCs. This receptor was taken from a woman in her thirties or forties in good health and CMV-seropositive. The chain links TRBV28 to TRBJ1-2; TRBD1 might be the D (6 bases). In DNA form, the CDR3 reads TGTGCCAGCTCGCCTCCCTGGGCCCAGGGGATTAACTATGGCTACACCTTC. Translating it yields CASSPPWAQGINYGYTF.